Below are 23 T cell receptor beta chains sequenced from a single sample in a study of human T cells and chemical hapten exposure. TCRdb itself ran the RACE reads through MiXCR, one entry per CDR3 protein. Among about 190,000 distinct CDR3 sequences listed, under 25% were seen once. Time point: patch test 3, about 24 weeks after DPC sensitization. Treatment in this sample: therapeutic diphenylcyclopropenone sensitization with weekly scalp DPC. Sample: whole blood, taken in connection with sensitization to the hapten diphenylcyclopropenone (DPC). Receptor source: a woman between 35 and 50 years old with alopecia areata. Some clones in this sample may be carry-over from other donors' samples.

V and J are TRBV4-2 and TRBJ2-2; TRBD2 is a possible D gene (7 bases). The CDR3 is 17 residues long. Germline loops: CDR1 LGHNA, CDR2 YNFKEQ. The ends were cut back, 1 base at V and 1 base at J, with 13 bases in the middle. Written as DNA, the CDR3 is TGTGCCAGCAGCCAAGTGGGAGGGGGACGGAACACCGGGGAGCTGTTTTTT. It is translated as CASSQVGGGRNTGELFF.

The table lists this clonotype with many counts. J is TRBJ2-7 and V is TRBV29-1, with a tentative D call TRBD1 (6 bases). CDR1 SQVTM and CDR2 ANQGSEA come from the germline V gene. V lost 7 bases and J 4 bases, leaving 17 bases between the germline ends. The CDR3 is 13 amino acids. This chain's CDR3 is CSALGATGYEQYF. The CDR3 DNA follows: TGCAGCGCCCTAGGGGCCACAGGGTACGAGCAGTACTTC.

This clonotype occurred a few times. The chain employs TRBV12-3 or TRBV12-4 and TRBJ2-2; weak D call: TRBD2 (6 bases). This CDR3 comprises 11 residues. V was clipped by 6 bases and J by 8 bases, with 7 bases between them. CDR3 DNA sequence: TGTGCCAGCAGACTAGCTGGGGAGCTGTTTTTT. Translation: CASRLAGELFF.

This clonotype came up many times. This chain links TRBV27 with TRBJ1-1; the D is unclear. The CDR3 length is 13 residues. CDR1 is MNHEY, CDR2 SMNVEV, per germline (reference sequence). Trimming cost V 0 bases and J 0 bases, with 2 bases left between them. The CDR3 spells CASSLSVNTEAFF. Written as DNA, the CDR3 is TGTGCCAGCAGTTTATCAGTGAACACTGAAGCTTTCTTT.

V gene TRBV27 combines with J gene TRBJ2-2; a possible D gene is TRBD2 (6 bases). V lost 3 bases and J lost 6, with 14 bases in between. CDR3 length: 15 residues. CDR1 MNHEY and CDR2 SMNVEV come from the germline V gene (reference sequence). The CDR3 nucleotides read TGTGCCAGCAGTTTCGCCGGGGGAGGCTCCGGGGAGCTGTTTTTT. Protein sequence: CASSFAGGGSGELFF.

The V call is TRBV29-1, the J call TRBJ2-5, with D hard to call. Germline values: CDR1 SQVTM, CDR2 ANQGSEA. V shed 4 bases and J shed 0 bases, with 6 bases lying between them. The CDR3 extends over 12 amino acids. The CDR3 sequence is CSVARYQETQYF. In DNA form, the CDR3 reads TGCAGCGTTGCAAGGTACCAAGAGACCCAGTACTTC.

Only a few counts were recorded for this clonotype. The chain carries TRBV6-5 and TRBJ2-6, with D uncertain. Per germline, CDR1 MNHEY and CDR2 SVGAGI. V was shortened by 5 bases and J by 8 bases, with 16 bases between the two germline ends. The length of the CDR3 is 15 residues. The CDR3 loop reads CASSPARAVTNVLTF. The CDR3 bases are TGTGCCAGCAGTCCCGCAAGGGCTGTGACCAACGTCCTGACTTTC.

V gene TRBV7-6 combines with J gene TRBJ2-7, with D perhaps TRBD1 (6 bases). The germline V gene encodes CDR1 SGHVS and CDR2 FNYEAQ. The V end lost 4 bases, the J end lost 7 bases, and 17 bases lay between the germline ends. The CDR3 length is 14 residues. CDR3 amino acids: CASSSWTDRGEQYF. The CDR3 DNA follows: TGTGCCAGCAGCTCCTGGACTGATAGGGGGGAGCAGTACTTC. Complete variable domain (other parts from reference TRBV7-6 and TRBJ2-7): GAGVSQSPRYKVTKRGQDVALRCDPISGHVSLYWYRQALGQGPEFLTYFNYEAQQDKSGLPNDRFSAERPEGSISTLTIQRTEQRDSAMYRCASSSWTDRGEQYFGPGTRLTVT.

The chain has TRBV7-8 and TRBJ2-1, with 9 bases that match TRBD2. The CDR3 is 17 amino acids. The germline V gene has CDR1 SGHVS and CDR2 FQNEAQ. V trimming: 5 bases; J trimming: 7 bases; junction bases outside the gene matches: 15. This CDR3 is CASSQNGWREGRNEQFF. The CDR3 coding sequence is TGTGCCAGCAGCCAAAATGGATGGCGGGAGGGGAGAAATGAGCAGTTCTTC. The variable domain in full, with the rest retrieved from reference TRBV7-8 and TRBJ2-1, is GAGVSQSPRYKVAKRGQDVALRCDPISGHVSLFWYQQALGQGPEFLTYFQNEAQLDKSGLPSDRFFAERPEGSVSTLKIQRTQQEDSAVYLCASSQNGWREGRNEQFFGPGTRLTVL.

The V gene is TRBV7-9, the J gene TRBJ2-7; D is uncertain. The V gene's germline CDR1 is SEHNR and CDR2 FQNEAQ (reference sequence). The CDR3 totals 15 residues. The V and J ends lost 6 bases and 0 bases respectively, with 15 bases between them. CDR3 in amino acids: CASRPGLTRSYEQYF. The CDR3 region has the DNA TGTGCCAGCAGACCCGGGCTTACGCGCTCCTACGAGCAGTACTTC.

The rearrangement links TRBV29-1 to TRBJ2-3; no reliable D call. The germline V gene encodes CDR1 SQVTM and CDR2 ANQGSEA. V lost 2 bases to trimming and J lost 1 base, with 7 bases between them. This CDR3 has 13 amino acids. Here the CDR3 reads CSVEWVGTDTQYF. As DNA, the CDR3 is TGCAGCGTTGAATGGGTGGGCACAGATACGCAGTATTTT.

This clonotype was recorded a few times. The V and J genes are TRBV29-1 and TRBJ1-6; the match to TRBD1 covers 7 bases. Losses at the gene ends were 4 bases for V and 6 bases for J; bases not matched to a gene: 3. The germline V gene has CDR1 SQVTM and CDR2 ANQGSEA. This CDR3 is 13 amino acids long. DNA for the CDR3: TGCAGCGTTGGGACAGGATCTAATTCACCCCTCCACTTT. It encodes CSVGTGSNSPLHF.

There are a few counts of this clonotype. V usage is TRBV5-1 and J usage is TRBJ1-5; 7 bases are a match to TRBD1. Trimming removed 3 bases from V and 6 bases from J; junction bases left unmatched: 12. The CDR3 totals 16 residues. The germline CDR1 and CDR2 sequences are SGHRS and YFSETQ. The CDR3 coding sequence is TGCGCCAGCAGCTCCCAGCCTCAGGGGGGAGGTCAGCCCCAGCATTTT. It encodes CASSSQPQGGGQPQHF.

This clonotype was picked up a small number of times. This chain joins TRBV4-1 and TRBJ1-1; D possibly corresponds to TRBD1 (6 bases). The CDR3 is made up of 17 amino acids. Germline V gene sequence: CDR1 MGHRA, CDR2 YSYEKL. With 5 bases removed from V and 10 bases from J, the gap between germline ends came to 29 bases. CDR3 sequence reads: CASSMNIQGVGTRGAFF. The CDR3 region has the DNA TGCGCCAGCAGCATGAATATACAGGGAGTGGGGACTCGCGGAGCTTTCTTT.

This chain uses TRBV7-9 with TRBJ2-7; D tentatively reads TRBD1 or TRBD2 (5 bases each). CDR1 is SEHNR, CDR2 FQNEAQ, per germline (reference sequence). V was shortened by 1 base and J by 5 bases, with 15 bases between the two germline ends. This CDR3 has 15 residues. CDR3 protein: CASSLERGGFHEQYF. In nucleotides, the CDR3 is TGTGCCAGCAGCTTAGAGAGGGGTGGGTTCCACGAGCAGTACTTC.

The J gene is TRBJ2-3, the V gene TRBV29-1; maybe TRBD2 (5 bases). CDR1 and CDR2 from the germline V gene are SQVTM and ANQGSEA. This CDR3 contains 12 residues. Between the trimmed V and J ends, which lost 8 bases and 1 base, there was a span of 10 bases. As DNA, the CDR3 is TGCAGCATCGAGGAGGGCACAGATACGCAGTATTTT. Its protein is CSIEEGTDTQYF.

V and J are TRBV12-3 or TRBV12-4 and TRBJ2-3; 14 bases align to TRBD2. CDR3 length equals 16 residues. V shed 3 bases, J shed 4 bases, and the junction held 3 bases outside the gene matches. CDR3 sequence (DNA): TGTGCCAGCAGTTTGGGACTAGCGGGAGAGGCAGATACGCAGTATTTT. Its protein is CASSLGLAGEADTQYF.

The gene calls are TRBV5-1 and TRBJ2-1, with 7 bases matching TRBD2. Losses at the gene ends were 7 bases for V and 0 bases for J; bases not matched to a gene: 4. This CDR3 spans 14 amino acids. CDR1 and CDR2 from the germline V gene are SGHRS and YFSETQ. CDR3: CASCRDYSYNEQFF. DNA for the CDR3: TGCGCCAGCTGTCGGGACTACTCCTACAATGAGCAGTTCTTC.

The chain uses TRBV20-1 and TRBJ2-2, with D tentatively TRBD2 (6 bases). Germline CDR1 is DFQATT and CDR2 is SNEGSKA (reference sequence). V was clipped by 4 bases and J by 4 bases, with 13 bases between them. There are 14 residues in the CDR3. CDR3 nucleotide sequence: TGCAGTGCTACCCCCGGGGGAGCCACCGGGGAGCTGTTTTTT. Residues: CSATPGGATGELFF.

V and J are TRBV5-1 and TRBJ1-1, with D uncertain. This CDR3 comprises 14 residues. Per germline, CDR1 SGHRS and CDR2 YFSETQ. V lost 0 bases, J lost 8 bases, and 14 bases lay in between. The CDR3 here is CASSLDPVQDEAFF. The CDR3 coding sequence is TGCGCCAGCAGCTTGGATCCCGTTCAGGACGAAGCTTTCTTT.

The CDR3 loop reads CASSQSPGAGMLDTQYF. The CDR3, as DNA: TGTGCCAGCAGCCAATCCCCAGGGGCCGGTATGTTAGATACGCAGTATTTT. The chain uses TRBV4-2 and TRBJ2-3, with a possible D match to TRBD1 (6 bases). Trimming shortened V by 2 bases and J by 5 bases, and 20 bases separated the two germline ends. Germline CDR1 and CDR2: LGHNA and YNFKEQ. The CDR3 contains 17 residues.

This clonotype was counted many times. The chain combines TRBV29-1 with TRBJ2-4; the D gene is possibly TRBD2 (7 bases). There are 14 residues in the CDR3. The V gene lost 8 bases and the J gene lost 9 bases, with 23 bases spanning the gap. Germline CDR1 reads SQVTM; CDR2 reads ANQGSEA. CDR3 residues: CSIDGGLASGIQYF. CDR3 coding DNA: TGCAGCATCGACGGGGGGCTCGCGAGCGGCATTCAGTACTTC.

The chain employs TRBV7-2 and TRBJ2-7, with 7 bases matching TRBD1. Germline CDR1 is SGHTA and CDR2 is FQGNSA. The length of the CDR3 is 13 residues. V lost 5 bases to trimming and J lost 7 bases; unmatched junction nucleotides: 8. As DNA, the CDR3 is TGTGCCAGCAGCGAAAGGGGGCGAGATGAGCAGTACTTC. Its translation: CASSERGRDEQYF.